This T cell receptor (beta chain) was identified in a study of human T cells and chemical hapten exposure. From germline, CDR1 is SEHNR and CDR2 FQNEAQ (reference sequence). V gave up 5 bases and J gave up 2 bases, with 15 bases separating them. The CDR3 has 15 residues. This clonotype was counted between two and nine times. Sample time point: pre-sensitization, week 0. This sample's treatment: therapeutic diphenylcyclopropenone sensitization with weekly scalp DPC. Researchers sampled blood before each patch test went on. TCRdb redid the calling of the RACE reads with MiXCR, one entry per CDR3 protein. This sample has roughly 100,000 distinct CDR3 sequences, with 9.5% to 15% found just once.

The material sequenced was whole blood, taken in connection with sensitization to the hapten diphenylcyclopropenone (DPC). The V call is TRBV7-9, the J call TRBJ1-1; D is ambiguous. The origin of this receptor is a woman between 45 and 60 years old with alopecia areata. Some clones in this sample may be carry-over from other donors' samples. The CDR3 DNA reads as TGTGCCAGCAGCCAGTCAGCAACATACAACACTGAAGCTTTCTTT. Its protein is CASSQSATYNTEAFF.